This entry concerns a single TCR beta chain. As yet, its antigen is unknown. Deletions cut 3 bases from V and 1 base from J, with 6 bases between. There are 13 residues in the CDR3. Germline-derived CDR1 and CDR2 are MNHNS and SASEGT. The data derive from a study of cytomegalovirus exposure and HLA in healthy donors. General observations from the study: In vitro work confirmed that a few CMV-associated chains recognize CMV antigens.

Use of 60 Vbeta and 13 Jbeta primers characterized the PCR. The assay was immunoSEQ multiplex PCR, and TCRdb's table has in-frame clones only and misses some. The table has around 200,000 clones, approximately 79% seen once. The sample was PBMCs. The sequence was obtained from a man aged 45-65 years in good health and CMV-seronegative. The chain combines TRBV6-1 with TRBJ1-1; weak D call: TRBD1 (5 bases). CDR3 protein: CASSDDRNTEAFF. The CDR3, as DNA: TGTGCCAGCAGTGACGACAGGAACACTGAAGCTTTCTTT.